This T cell receptor beta chain was identified in a study of control samples from healthy donors and cancer patients. The repertoire was sequenced with immunoSEQ multiplex PCR; TCRdb's copy has only in-frame clones and lacks some. Altogether hundreds of thousands of clones are present, roughly 82% being singletons, with the ten largest covering about 14%. CDR1 and CDR2 (germline): SNHLY, FYNNEI. The V and J ends lost 6 bases and 1 base, in that order; junction bases with no gene match: 6. The CDR3 has 15 residues. This clone has a handful of counts. This TCR was sampled from a woman in her fifties or sixties with lung cancer. The gene calls are TRBV2 and TRBJ2-5, with TRBD2 identical over 9 bases. The sequenced material came from PBMCs. The CDR3 protein is CASRDISGGQETQYF. CDR3 DNA sequence: TGTGCCAGCAGGGATATTAGCGGGGGCCAAGAGACCCAGTACTTC.